Below, one TCR beta chain is given with its context. This entry is derived from a study of shared clonotypes between healthy human individuals. The length of the CDR3 is 15 residues. Germline loops: CDR1 WSHSY, CDR2 SAAADI. The V gene end was trimmed by 6 bases and the J gene end by 7 bases; junction bases not matched to a gene: 8. Sorted-subset replicate PCR reactions were performed with about 210 ng DNA, corresponding to 30,000 or so T cell genomes. Assay: immunoSEQ multiplex PCR; the TCRdb copy retains only in-frame clones and omits some. The sample lists roughly 1,500,000 clones, approximately 98% occurring once.

The sequence was obtained from a man aged 25-45 years in good health. Sequenced material: naive CD4+ T cells sorted from blood. The subset was: CD45RA+ positively selected. The chain links TRBV10-2 to TRBJ2-2; TRBD2 aligns across 10 bases. CDR3 nucleotides: TGCGCCAGCAGCCTCACTAGCGGGAAAGGCGGGGAGCTGTTTTTT. Its protein product is CASSLTSGKGGELFF.